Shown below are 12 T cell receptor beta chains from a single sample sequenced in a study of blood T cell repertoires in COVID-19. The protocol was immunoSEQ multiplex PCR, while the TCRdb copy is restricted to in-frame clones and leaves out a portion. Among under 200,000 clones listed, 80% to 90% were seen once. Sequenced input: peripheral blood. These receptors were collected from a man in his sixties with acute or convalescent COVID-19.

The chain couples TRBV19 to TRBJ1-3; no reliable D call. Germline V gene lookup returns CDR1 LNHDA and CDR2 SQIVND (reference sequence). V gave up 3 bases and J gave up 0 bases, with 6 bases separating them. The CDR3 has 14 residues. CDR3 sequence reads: CASSMGSSGNTIYF. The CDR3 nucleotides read TGTGCCAGTAGTATGGGCAGCTCTGGAAACACCATATATTTT. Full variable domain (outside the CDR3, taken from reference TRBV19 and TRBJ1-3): DGGITQSPKYLFRKEGQNVTLSCEQNLNHDAMYWYRQDPGQGLRLIYYSQIVNDFQKGDIAEGYSVSREKKESFPLTVTSAQKNPTAFYLCASSMGSSGNTIYFGEGSWLTVV.

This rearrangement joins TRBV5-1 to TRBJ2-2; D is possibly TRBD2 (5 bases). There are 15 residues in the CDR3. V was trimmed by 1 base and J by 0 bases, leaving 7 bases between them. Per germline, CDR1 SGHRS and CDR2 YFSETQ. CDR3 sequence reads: CASSLRDANTGELFF. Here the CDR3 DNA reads TGCGCCAGCAGCTTGCGGGATGCGAACACCGGGGAGCTGTTTTTT.

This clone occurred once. CDR3 DNA sequence: TGTGCCAGCAGCTGGGGGGACTACCCCTCCTACAATGAGCAGTTCTTC. It encodes CASSWGDYPSYNEQFF. The rearrangement joins TRBV28 to TRBJ2-1; 7 bases agree with TRBD2. The ends lost 6 bases at V and 0 bases at J; junction bases unmatched: 8. Looked up from germline, CDR1 is MDHEN and CDR2 is SYDVKM. CDR3 length: 16 amino acids.

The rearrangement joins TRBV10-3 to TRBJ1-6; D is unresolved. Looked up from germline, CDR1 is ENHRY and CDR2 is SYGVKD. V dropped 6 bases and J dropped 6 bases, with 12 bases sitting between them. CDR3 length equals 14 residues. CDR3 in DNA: TGTGCCATCAGGATGGAGATTTTTAATTCACCCCTCCACTTT. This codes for CAIRMEIFNSPLHF.

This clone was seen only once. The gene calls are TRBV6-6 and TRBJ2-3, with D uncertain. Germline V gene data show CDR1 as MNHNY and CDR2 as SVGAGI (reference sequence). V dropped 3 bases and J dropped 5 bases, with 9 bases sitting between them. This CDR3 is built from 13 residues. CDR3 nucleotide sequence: TGTGCCAGCAGTTATCACGAGGAAGATACGCAGTATTTT. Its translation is CASSYHEEDTQYF.

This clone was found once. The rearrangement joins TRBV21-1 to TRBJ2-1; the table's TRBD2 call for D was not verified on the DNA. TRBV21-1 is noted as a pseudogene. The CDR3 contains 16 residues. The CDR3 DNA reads TGTGCCAGCAGCCGACGACTAGCGGGAGTTCACAATGAGCAGTTCTTC. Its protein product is CASSRRLAGVHNEQFF.

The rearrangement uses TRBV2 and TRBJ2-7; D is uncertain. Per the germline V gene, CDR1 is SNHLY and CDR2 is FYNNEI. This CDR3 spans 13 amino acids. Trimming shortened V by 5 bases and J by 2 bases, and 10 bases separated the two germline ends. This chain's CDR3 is CASSMRQTYEQYF. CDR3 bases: TGTGCCAGCAGTATGAGACAAACCTACGAGCAGTACTTC.

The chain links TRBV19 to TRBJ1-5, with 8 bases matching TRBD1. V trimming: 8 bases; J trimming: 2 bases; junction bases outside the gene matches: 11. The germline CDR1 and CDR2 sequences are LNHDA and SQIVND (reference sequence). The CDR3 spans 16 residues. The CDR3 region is CASDQGAGYGNQPQHF. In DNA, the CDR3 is TGTGCCAGTGATCAGGGGGCCGGATACGGCAATCAGCCCCAGCATTTT.

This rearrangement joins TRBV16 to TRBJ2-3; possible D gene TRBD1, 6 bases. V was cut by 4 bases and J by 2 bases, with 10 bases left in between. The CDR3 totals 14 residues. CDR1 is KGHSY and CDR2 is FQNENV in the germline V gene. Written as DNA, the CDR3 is TGTGCCAGCAGCCTAGGACAGTACACAGATACGCAGTATTTT. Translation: CASSLGQYTDTQYF.

CDR3 protein: CASSSAAGTSGNNEQFF. In DNA, the CDR3 is TGTGCCAGCAGTTCTGCGGCCGGGACTAGCGGTAACAATGAGCAGTTCTTC. This chain uses TRBV28 with TRBJ2-1, with 11 bases that match TRBD2. The CDR3 runs to 17 residues. CDR1 is MDHEN, CDR2 SYDVKM, per germline. J gave up 5 bases and V 4 bases, and 10 bases lay outside the gene matches.

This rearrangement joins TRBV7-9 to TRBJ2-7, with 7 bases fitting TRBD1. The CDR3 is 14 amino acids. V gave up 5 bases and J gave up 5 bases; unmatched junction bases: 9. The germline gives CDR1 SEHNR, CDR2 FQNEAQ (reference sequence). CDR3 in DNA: TGTGCCAGCAGCCGGTCCAGGGGGATTGACGAGCAGTACTTC. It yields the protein CASSRSRGIDEQYF. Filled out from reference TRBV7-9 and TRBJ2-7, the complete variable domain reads DTGVSQNPRHKITKRGQNVTFRCDPISEHNRLYWYRQTLGQGPEFLTYFQNEAQLEKSRLLSDRFSAERPKGSFSTLEIQRTEQGDSAMYLCASSRSRGIDEQYFGPGTRLTVT.

The DNA of the CDR3 is TGTGCCAGCAGTTACTCTGGAAACACCATATATTTT. Its protein is CASSYSGNTIYF. The chain has TRBV2 and TRBJ1-3, with unresolved D. V was pared by 5 bases and J by 0 bases, with 2 bases between. This CDR3 is built from 12 residues. Germline V gene sequence: CDR1 SNHLY, CDR2 FYNNEI.